What follows describes a single TCR beta chain. Its binding antigen is unknown. There are no base qualities to consult, and no much larger clone falls within one base. The CDR3 sequence holds 14 residues, the cysteine and phenylalanine included. Only CDR3 DNA remains: 42 bases, in frame from the first base. Trimming at the junction amounts to 4 bases on V and 0 bases on J, and the germline ends lie 7 bases apart. The germline V gene sets CDR1 to MNHNS and CDR2 to SASEGT. The record originates from a study of sequential checkpoint blockade in melanoma (dated by TCRdb to about 2019). Notes on the research overall: Using 1:1 randomization, the trial assigned patients either to first-line nivolumab followed by ipilimumab (arm A) or to ipilimumab followed by nivolumab (arm B). Maintenance nivolumab came after each of the two trial sequences.

Broad study findings and their caveats: The response-prediction model combining TCR metrics and mutation burden needs validation in larger, independent patient cohorts.

Per the publication, the treatment or condition label means: randomized to nivolumab then ipilimumab (arm A) or the reverse (arm B). Prior DNA-damaging chemotherapy had not been received by any trial patient. A FACS Aria II flow cytometer was used to sort live CD3+CD8+ cells that were negative for CD19 and CD56 from thawed PBMCs. Samples came from patients with melanoma in CheckMate 064, a randomized, open-label phase II trial of sequential checkpoint blockade. Peripheral blood mononuclear cells were obtained through leukapheresis, purified using Ficoll-Paque, and frozen in human serum containing roughly 10% DMSO. Right after sorting, the blood CD3+CD8+ cells were verified to be >98% pure, and DNA extraction followed. TCRbeta CDR3 regions were immunosequenced from genomic DNA with the immunoSEQ Assay. Prior to high-throughput sequencing, genomic DNA was amplified by bias-controlled multiplex PCR. The study's own analysis went as follows. To quantify the absolute abundance of each unique TCRbeta CDR3 region, the sequences were collapsed and filtered. Clonality was defined as 1 minus Pielou's evenness and was calculated using productive rearrangements only. Clones with significantly greater frequencies in on-treatment versus baseline samples were identified using a previously published method. TCRdb's version of the immuneACCESS table is confined to in-frame rearrangements and falls short of the full clone set. An unresolved V gene accounts for under half of the shortfall where checked; the remainder is of unknown origin. V, J and clone size are taken as reported in that table, and D and trimming were inferred from the DNA itself. This sample comprises more than 25,000 clones, approximately 91% of them detected only once. 13% to 15% of the sample belongs to the ten largest clones.

The TCR was taken from a human donor with melanoma. Recombination connected TRBV6-1 to TRBJ1-3; the D region possibly corresponds to TRBD1 (6 bases align). Here the sequenced sample was CD8+ T cells sorted from blood (inferred from file names), taken from a patient given nivolumab and ipilimumab in sequence. The CDR3 is CASSARGSGNTIYF. The DNA reads as follows: TGTGCCAGCAGTGCCAGGGGCTCTGGAAACACCATATATTTT.